The 28 T cell receptor beta chains listed next were all sequenced from one sample in a study of T cell repertoires in cytomegalovirus infection. Their antigens remain unidentified. TCRdb re-called the reads through MiXCR, storing one row per CDR3 protein. The table includes 450,000 to 650,000 distinct CDR3 sequences, 40% detected once. The specimen comprised cultured PBMCs, sampled from culture after CMV antigen stimulation. The source is a human donor in good health (CMV status not recorded). Some clones in this sample may be carry-over from other donors' samples.

This chain connects TRBV7-2 to TRBJ2-7; 10 nucleotides line up with TRBD2. The length of the CDR3 is 17 residues. J gave up 0 bases and V 2 bases, and 7 bases lay outside the gene matches. Germline V CDR1 and CDR2: SGHTA, FQGNSA. The DNA for the CDR3 is TGTGCCAGCAGCTTAAGGGTTTCTAGCGGGAGCTCCTACGAGCAGTACTTC. It specifies CASSLRVSSGSSYEQYF.

The chain is built from TRBV10-3 and TRBJ1-2; D remains unclear. The V end was cut by 0 bases, the J end by 4 bases, with 21 bases between. The CDR3 extends over 18 amino acids. Germline V CDR1 and CDR2: ENHRY, SYGVKD. Here the CDR3 reads CAISESWSASQDGYGYTF. The CDR3 nucleotides read TGTGCCATCAGTGAGTCGTGGTCAGCCTCTCAGGATGGCTATGGCTACACCTTC.

The chain carries TRBV6-8 and TRBJ2-6; no clear D gene. The ends were cut back, 2 bases at V and 1 base at J, with 6 bases in the middle. Germline CDR1 is MNHGY and CDR2 is SAAAGT. This CDR3 has 15 residues. The CDR3 nucleotides read TGTGCCAGCAGTTACGATCGGTCTGGGGCCAACGTCCTGACTTTC. Encoded protein: CASSYDRSGANVLTF.

This clonotype was found a few times. The gene calls are TRBV11-3 and TRBJ1-4; a possible D gene is TRBD1 (6 bases). Germline CDR1 and CDR2: SGHNT and YENEEA. Trimming took off 0 bases at V and 8 bases at J, with 16 bases between the two ends. The CDR3 runs 16 residues. The CDR3, as DNA: TGTGCCAGCAGCTTAGATCGGGACATAAGAGGGGAAAAACTGTTTTTT. Protein product: CASSLDRDIRGEKLFF.

The chain combines TRBV27 with TRBJ1-5, with TRBD1 as a possible D gene (6 bases). Germline CDR1 and CDR2: MNHEY and SMNVEV (reference sequence). The CDR3 consists of 14 residues. With 5 bases removed from V and 7 bases from J, the gap between germline ends came to 15 bases. The CDR3 protein is CASSLHRVGQPQHF. CDR3 DNA sequence: TGTGCCAGCAGTCTTCACAGGGTCGGACAGCCCCAGCATTTT.

The chain carries TRBV7-9 and TRBJ2-1; 11 bases agree with TRBD2. Germline V CDR1 and CDR2: SEHNR, FQNEAQ (reference sequence). V lost 6 bases, J lost 14 bases, and 9 bases stayed unmatched. This CDR3 has 13 amino acids. The CDR3 region has the DNA TGTGCCAGCAGGATACAGACTAGCGGGGTAGAGTTCTTC. This encodes CASRIQTSGVEFF.

The chain is built from TRBV2 and TRBJ2-1; 7 nucleotides align to TRBD1. J was trimmed by 9 bases and V by 8 bases; bases with no gene match: 7. The CDR3 extends over 12 amino acids. CDR1 is SNHLY and CDR2 is FYNNEI in the germline V gene. CDR3 coding DNA: TGTGCCAGCCGGGACAGAGCTCGTGAGCAGTTCTTC. Its translation: CASRDRAREQFF.

The chain employs TRBV2 and TRBJ2-5; 11 bases are a match to TRBD2. Unmatched junction bases numbered 7, after V lost 5 bases and J lost 2 bases. Germline CDR1 is SNHLY and CDR2 is FYNNEI. The CDR3 has 16 residues. The CDR3 region is CASSLTSGGRQETQYF. The CDR3 bases are TGTGCCAGCAGTCTAACTAGCGGGGGCCGACAAGAGACCCAGTACTTC.

The V and J genes are TRBV12-3 or TRBV12-4 and TRBJ2-3, with a tentative D call TRBD1 (6 bases). Trimming stripped 3 bases from V and 0 bases from J, with 10 bases between. This CDR3 is built from 15 residues. Written as DNA, the CDR3 is TGTGCCAGCAGTTTGGGGGACACCAGCACAGATACGCAGTATTTT. Translation gives CASSLGDTSTDTQYF.

The chain carries TRBV19 and TRBJ1-1; D not resolved. Germline loops: CDR1 LNHDA, CDR2 SQIVND (reference sequence). The CDR3 spans 14 residues. The V end was cut by 3 bases, the J end by 5 bases, with 13 bases between. CDR3 DNA sequence: TGTGCCAGTAGTATTCAGAGAGCTTCGACTGAAGCTTTCTTT. It codes for CASSIQRASTEAFF.

The table lists this clonotype with a few counts. The chain's CDR3 is CASSGGVLAGGETQYF. Here the CDR3 DNA reads TGTGCCAGCAGTGGCGGTGTACTAGCGGGAGGAGAGACCCAGTACTTC. The chain joins TRBV27 to TRBJ2-5; TRBD2 matches 12 bases. The CDR3 consists of 16 residues. Germline V lookup: CDR1 MNHEY, CDR2 SMNVEV (reference sequence). V lost 5 bases to trimming and J lost 4 bases; unmatched junction nucleotides: 8.

This clonotype was observed a handful of times. The chain joins TRBV12-3 or TRBV12-4 to TRBJ1-1; D unclear. V lost 7 bases, J lost 2 bases, and 14 bases lay in between. This CDR3 contains 14 residues. The CDR3 region has the DNA TGTGCCAGCACCCCGGGGTACGCAAACACTGAAGCTTTCTTT. Its translation: CASTPGYANTEAFF.

This rearrangement joins TRBV27 to TRBJ2-1, with TRBD1 matching 9 bases. Germline values: CDR1 MNHEY, CDR2 SMNVEV (reference sequence). Germline trimming cut 6 bases from V and 9 bases from J; bases unmatched to any gene: 9. The length of the CDR3 is 14 residues. CDR3: CASSAPGQGSEQFF. CDR3 coding DNA: TGTGCCAGCAGCGCTCCGGGACAGGGCAGTGAGCAGTTCTTC.

This chain uses TRBV6-6 with TRBJ1-3; D call uncertain. Trimming left V 5 bases short and J 0 bases short, with 8 bases between. The length of the CDR3 is 14 residues. Per germline, CDR1 MNHNY and CDR2 SVGAGI (reference sequence). CDR3 residues: CASSGPSSGNTIYF. CDR3 nucleotides: TGTGCCAGCAGTGGGCCCTCCTCTGGAAACACCATATATTTT.

Concerning this clonotype: The conserved final phenylalanine or tryptophan is absent from the CDR3, which likely points to a read error. The genes are TRBV7-6 and TRBJ2-5; D might be TRBD1 (5 bases). From germline, CDR1 is SGHVS and CDR2 FNYEAQ. Trimming stripped 1 base from V and 0 bases from J, with 15 bases between. The CDR3 is 17 amino acids. CDR3 residues: CASSLVRRALNQETQYL. In DNA, the CDR3 is TGTGCCAGCAGCTTAGTTCGCAGGGCCCTCAACCAAGAGACCCAGTACTTA.

This clonotype was observed a handful of times. The J gene is TRBJ1-6, the V gene TRBV19; D is uncertain. The germline gives CDR1 LNHDA, CDR2 SQIVND (reference sequence). The CDR3 runs to 16 residues. The V and J ends lost 8 bases and 4 bases respectively, with 18 bases between them. The CDR3 DNA sequence: TGTGCCAGTTCCCTAACGGCAGGAGGATATAATTCACCCCTCCACTTT. This encodes CASSLTAGGYNSPLHF.

The rearrangement joins TRBV5-4 to TRBJ2-1, with 7 bases that match TRBD1. Germline-derived CDR1 and CDR2 are SGHNT and YYREEE (reference sequence). V dropped 4 bases and J dropped 8; count of bases not matched to a gene: 3. The CDR3 loop spans 12 amino acids. The CDR3 reads CASSRDRDEQFF. In DNA, the CDR3 is TGTGCCAGCAGCCGCGACAGGGATGAGCAGTTCTTC.

This clonotype was seen a handful of times. V is TRBV28 and J is TRBJ2-1; D might be TRBD2 (6 bases). This CDR3 region has 15 residues. In germline, CDR1 is MDHEN, CDR2 SYDVKM. Trimming cost V 4 bases and J 8 bases, with 18 bases left between them. CDR3 nucleotides: TGTGCCAGCAGTTCCCCGGGACTGTCCGGGGATGAGCAGTTCTTC. Translating it yields CASSSPGLSGDEQFF.

There are a few counts of this clonotype. The J gene is TRBJ2-1, the V gene TRBV6-4; 8 bases map to TRBD2. After removal of 9 bases from V and 8 bases from J, the junction contained 18 bases not matched to a gene. The CDR3 covers 16 residues. The germline V gene encodes CDR1 MRHNA and CDR2 SNTAGT. CDR3 sequence: CARIPLGERETDEQFF. Written as DNA, the CDR3 is TGTGCCAGAATACCCCTAGGGGAGCGGGAGACGGATGAGCAGTTCTTC.

This clonotype came up a few times. The chain carries TRBV19 and TRBJ1-4, with 7 positions matching TRBD1. V shed 5 bases and J 6 bases; nucleotides not matched to a gene: 9. The germline V gene encodes CDR1 LNHDA and CDR2 SQIVND (reference sequence). This CDR3 region has 15 residues. The CDR3 DNA sequence: TGTGCCAGTAGTGCCATCCAGGGGGGAGATGAAAAACTGTTTTTT. Protein sequence: CASSAIQGGDEKLFF.

V is TRBV6-2 or TRBV6-3 and J is TRBJ2-1; maybe TRBD2 (5 bases). CDR3 size: 14 residues. Per germline, CDR1 MNHEY and CDR2 SVGEGT. Trimming left V 8 bases short and J 0 bases short, with 11 bases between. The CDR3: CASWLGDSYNEQFF. The CDR3 region has the DNA TGTGCCAGCTGGCTCGGGGACTCCTACAATGAGCAGTTCTTC.

The chain carries TRBV10-3 and TRBJ2-5; D is perhaps TRBD2 (7 bases). Germline CDR1 is ENHRY and CDR2 is SYGVKD. V lost 8 bases, J lost 0 bases, and 10 bases lay in between. The CDR3 spans 13 residues. CDR3 in DNA: TGTGCCATCTGGGGGGGCTACCAAGAGACCCAGTACTTC. Translation: CAIWGGYQETQYF.

The rearrangement uses TRBV5-4 and TRBJ2-2; D unresolved. From germline, CDR1 is SGHNT and CDR2 YYREEE (reference sequence). CDR3 length equals 13 residues. The V gene lost 4 bases and the J gene lost 1 base, with 5 bases spanning the gap. The CDR3 sequence: CASSQRNTGELFF. The CDR3 DNA reads TGTGCCAGCAGCCAGAGGAACACCGGGGAGCTGTTTTTT.

This clonotype was counted between two and nine times. Written as DNA, the CDR3 is TGCGCCAGCAGCGAGGACGGGACTAACTATGGCTACACCTTC. This codes for CASSEDGTNYGYTF. This chain links TRBV10-2 with TRBJ1-2, with D unresolved. Germline loops: CDR1 WSHSY, CDR2 SAAADI. This CDR3 is built from 14 residues. V was trimmed by 6 bases and J by 0 bases, leaving 11 bases between them.

V is TRBV12-5 and J is TRBJ1-5, with 7 bases identical to TRBD1. Germline V gene sequence: CDR1 LGHNT, CDR2 FRNRAP. The CDR3 has 12 amino acids. J was trimmed by 12 bases and V by 6 bases; bases with no gene match: 8. The CDR3 sequence is CASGPEGAHQHF. The CDR3 DNA reads as TGTGCTAGTGGCCCCGAGGGGGCCCACCAGCATTTT.

This chain joins TRBV7-6 and TRBJ1-6; D gene uncertain. Deletions cut 3 bases from V and 7 bases from J, with 10 bases between. This CDR3 has 14 amino acids. CDR1 SGHVS and CDR2 FNYEAQ come from the germline V gene. The CDR3 loop reads CASSLLSENSPLHF. CDR3 nucleotide sequence: TGTGCCAGCAGCTTGTTGTCGGAGAATTCACCCCTCCACTTT.

This sequence joins TRBV4-2 and TRBJ2-6; D unresolved. Germline CDR1 reads LGHNA; CDR2 reads YNFKEQ. The CDR3 is 16 amino acids. Trimming removed 1 base from V and 3 bases from J, with 10 bases in between. Here the CDR3 reads CASSQVKWRGANVLTF. The CDR3 DNA reads TGTGCCAGCAGCCAAGTAAAGTGGCGTGGGGCCAACGTCCTGACTTTC.

The chain has TRBV20-1 and TRBJ2-7, with D perhaps assigned TRBD1 or TRBD2 (5 bases each). The CDR3 has 12 amino acids. V gave up 7 bases and J gave up 6 bases, with 16 bases separating them. Germline V lookup: CDR1 DFQATT, CDR2 SNEGSKA (reference sequence). The DNA of the CDR3 is TGCAGTGGGGGACGAGAGGGTGTCGAGCAGTACTTC. Translation gives CSGGREGVEQYF.